The rows below give T cell receptor beta chains drawn from one sample of a study of T cell responses to AZD1222 COVID-19 vaccine. Assay used: immunoSEQ multiplex PCR; TCRdb lists only in-frame clones, some missing. The top ten hold approximately 1% of the sample, which has 190,000 or so clones, approximately 93% seen once. This material consisted of peripheral blood, taken 28 days after the second AZD1222 dose. The source of these receptors is an adult who received the AZD1222 COVID-19 vaccine. Each CDR3 is given with its conserved first and last residue. Each record gives: J gene, CDR3 length, V gene, CDR3 protein.

j_gene: TRBJ1-4
len: 12
v_gene: TRBV29-1
CDR3aa: CSGTGKNEKLFF

j_gene: TRBJ1-1
len: 14
v_gene: TRBV4-2
CDR3aa: CASSLGGRNTEAFF

j_gene: TRBJ2-1
len: 13
v_gene: TRBV28
CDR3aa: CASSFTGSNEQFF

j_gene: TRBJ1-2
len: 15
v_gene: TRBV7-9
CDR3aa: CASSFGQEPHYGYTF

j_gene: TRBJ2-7
len: 15
v_gene: TRBV18
CDR3aa: CASSPQPTGSGEQYF

j_gene: TRBJ2-5
len: 15
v_gene: TRBV11-2
CDR3aa: CASTKFRDTQETQYF

j_gene: TRBJ2-3
len: 14
v_gene: TRBV5-1
CDR3aa: CASSLDRVADTQYF

j_gene: TRBJ1-1
len: 17
v_gene: TRBV2
CDR3aa: CASSLGTGVLLNTEAFF

j_gene: TRBJ1-3
len: 13
v_gene: TRBV12-3/TRBV12-4
CDR3aa: CAQDIRSGNTIYF

j_gene: TRBJ1-1
len: 12
v_gene: TRBV12-3/TRBV12-4
CDR3aa: CASSFGQVEAFF

j_gene: TRBJ1-1
len: 13
v_gene: TRBV13
CDR3aa: CASSLRGNTEAFF

j_gene: TRBJ2-5
len: 13
v_gene: TRBV7-7
CDR3aa: CASSRDPRETQYF

j_gene: TRBJ1-1
len: 16
v_gene: TRBV5-6
CDR3aa: CASSIIWDSHKAEAFF

j_gene: TRBJ2-2
len: 15
v_gene: TRBV6-5
CDR3aa: CASRPQGAITGELFF

j_gene: TRBJ1-1
len: 14
v_gene: TRBV6-4
CDR3aa: CASSADSLNTEAFF

j_gene: TRBJ1-2
len: 15
v_gene: TRBV7-2
CDR3aa: CASSSNRGGKKGYTF

j_gene: TRBJ1-2
len: 14
v_gene: TRBV28
CDR3aa: CASRTAGGGYGYTF

j_gene: TRBJ2-1
len: 14
v_gene: TRBV14
CDR3aa: CASSQAGGYNEQFF

j_gene: TRBJ1-5
len: 14
v_gene: TRBV7-2
CDR3aa: CASSFGRGNQPQHF

j_gene: TRBJ2-2
len: 16
v_gene: TRBV5-1
CDR3aa: CASSWAHGRPTGELFF

j_gene: TRBJ1-5
len: 15
v_gene: TRBV28
CDR3aa: CASSLWDGYNQPQHF

j_gene: TRBJ1-5
len: 17
v_gene: TRBV19
CDR3aa: CASSIRQGLYSNQPQHF